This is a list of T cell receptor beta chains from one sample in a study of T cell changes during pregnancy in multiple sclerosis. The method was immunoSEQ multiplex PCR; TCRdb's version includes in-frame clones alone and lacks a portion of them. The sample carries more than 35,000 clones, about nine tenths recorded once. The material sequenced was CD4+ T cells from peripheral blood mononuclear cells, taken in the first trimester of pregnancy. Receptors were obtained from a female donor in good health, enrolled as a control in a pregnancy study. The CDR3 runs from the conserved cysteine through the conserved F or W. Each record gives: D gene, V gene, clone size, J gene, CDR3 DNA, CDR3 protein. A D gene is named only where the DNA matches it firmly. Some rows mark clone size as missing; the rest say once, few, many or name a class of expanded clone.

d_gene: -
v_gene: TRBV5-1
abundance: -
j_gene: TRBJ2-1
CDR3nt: TGCGCCAGCAGCTTGGACGGGTTAACCTACAATGAGCAGTTCTTC
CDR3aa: CASSLDGLTYNEQFF

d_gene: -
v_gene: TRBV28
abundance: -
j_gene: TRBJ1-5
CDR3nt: TGTGCCAGCAGTTCCCTTTGGCTTCGGGGGTTCGGCAATCAGCCCCAGCATTTT
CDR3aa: CASSSLWLRGFGNQPQHF

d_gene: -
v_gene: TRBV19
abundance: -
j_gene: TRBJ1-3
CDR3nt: TGTGCCAGTAGTATGAGGCAACCCTCTGGAAACACCATATATTTT
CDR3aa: CASSMRQPSGNTIYF

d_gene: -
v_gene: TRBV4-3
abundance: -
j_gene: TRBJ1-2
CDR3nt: TGCGCCAGCAGCCCTAAGCCGGGAGGCTATGGCTACACCTTC
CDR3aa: CASSPKPGGYGYTF

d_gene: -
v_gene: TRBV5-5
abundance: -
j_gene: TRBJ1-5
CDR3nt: TGTGCCAGCAGCTTGGTGCTAAATAGCAATCAGCCCCAGCATTTT
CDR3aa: CASSLVLNSNQPQHF

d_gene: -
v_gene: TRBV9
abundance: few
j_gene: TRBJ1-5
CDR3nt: TGTGCCAGCAGCGGGGGGACAAATCAGCCCCAGCATTTT
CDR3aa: CASSGGTNQPQHF

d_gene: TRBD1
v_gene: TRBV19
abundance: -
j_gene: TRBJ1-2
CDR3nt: TGTGCCAGTAGTAATCAGCCGCTAGGAGCCACAGGGGACTATGGCTACACCTTC
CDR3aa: CASSNQPLGATGDYGYTF

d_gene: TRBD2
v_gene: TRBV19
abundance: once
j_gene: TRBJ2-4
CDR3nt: TGTGCCAGTAGGACTAGCGGGAGGGGATTGATTCAGTACTTC
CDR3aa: CASRTSGRGLIQYF

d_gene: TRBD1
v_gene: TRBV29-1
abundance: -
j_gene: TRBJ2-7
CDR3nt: TGCAGCGTCGGACAGGGGACCTACGAGCAGTACTTC
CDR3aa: CSVGQGTYEQYF

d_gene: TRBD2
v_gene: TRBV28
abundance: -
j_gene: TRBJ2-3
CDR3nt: TGTGCCAGCAGTCTTCTAGCGGGGGGTTTCACAGATACGCAGTATTTT
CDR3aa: CASSLLAGGFTDTQYF

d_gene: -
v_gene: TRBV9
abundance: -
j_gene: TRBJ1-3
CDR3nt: TGTGCCAGCAGCGTGGACAGCACCATATATTTT
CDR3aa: CASSVDSTIYF

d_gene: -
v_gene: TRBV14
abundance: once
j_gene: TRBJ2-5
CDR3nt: TGTGCCAGCAGCCAAGGGGTACGCGGGGCCCAGTACTTC
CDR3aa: CASSQGVRGAQYF

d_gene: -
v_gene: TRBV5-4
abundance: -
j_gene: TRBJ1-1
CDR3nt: TGTGCCAGCAGCTCCCAGGAGAACACTGAAGCTTTCTTT
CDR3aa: CASSSQENTEAFF

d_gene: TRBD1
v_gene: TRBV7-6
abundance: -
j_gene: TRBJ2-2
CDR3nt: TGTGCCAGCAGCTTGGACAGGGGGCTAGGGGAGCTGTTTTTT
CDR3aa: CASSLDRGLGELFF

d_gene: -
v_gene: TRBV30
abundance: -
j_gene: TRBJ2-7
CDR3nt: TGTGCCTGGAGTGTAACGGGATACGAGCAGTACTTC
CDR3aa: CAWSVTGYEQYF

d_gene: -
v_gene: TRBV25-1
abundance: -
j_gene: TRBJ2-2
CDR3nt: TGTGCCAGCAGTGACCCGGGGGGCTACACCGGGGAGCTGTTTTTT
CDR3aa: CASSDPGGYTGELFF

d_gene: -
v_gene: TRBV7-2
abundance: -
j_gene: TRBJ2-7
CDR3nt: TGTGCCAGCAGCTTAGAAACGCTAGCGTGGGAGCAGTACTTC
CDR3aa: CASSLETLAWEQYF

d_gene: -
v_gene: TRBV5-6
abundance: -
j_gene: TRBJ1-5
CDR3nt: TGTGCCAGCAGCTCTAAAATGATTTCCAATAGCAATCAGCCCCAGCATTTT
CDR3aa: CASSSKMISNSNQPQHF

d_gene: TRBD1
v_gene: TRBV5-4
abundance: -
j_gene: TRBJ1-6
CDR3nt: TGTGCCAGCAGCTACGGCGACAGGGTGTATTCACCCCTCCACTTT
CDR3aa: CASSYGDRVYSPLHF

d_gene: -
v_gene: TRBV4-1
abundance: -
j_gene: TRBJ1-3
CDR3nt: TGCGCCAGCAGCCAAGATAATTCCCGAAACACCATATATTTT
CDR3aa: CASSQDNSRNTIYF

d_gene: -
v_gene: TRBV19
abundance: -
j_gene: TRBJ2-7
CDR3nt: TGTGCCAGTAGTGACCAGGGCAGGTACGAGCAGTACTTC
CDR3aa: CASSDQGRYEQYF

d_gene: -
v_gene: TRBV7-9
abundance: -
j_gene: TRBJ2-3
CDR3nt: TGTGCCAGCAGCTTAGGGGTAGCTTCCACAGATACGCAGTATTTT
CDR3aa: CASSLGVASTDTQYF

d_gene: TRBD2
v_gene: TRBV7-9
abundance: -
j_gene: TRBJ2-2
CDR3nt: TGTGCCAGCAGCTATATAGCGGGCATTGTCGTTGAGACCGGGGAGCTGTTTTTT
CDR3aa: CASSYIAGIVVETGELFF

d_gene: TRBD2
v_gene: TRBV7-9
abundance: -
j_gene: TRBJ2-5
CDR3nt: TGTGCCAGCAGCTTAGCAACGGGGGGGCCAGAGACCCAGTACTTC
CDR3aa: CASSLATGGPETQYF

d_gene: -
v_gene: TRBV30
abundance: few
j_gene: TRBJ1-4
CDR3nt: TGTGCCTGGAAGCACAGGCTGGCAACTAATGAAAAACTGTTTTTT
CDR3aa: CAWKHRLATNEKLFF

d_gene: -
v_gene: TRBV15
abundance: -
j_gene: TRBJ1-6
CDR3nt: TGTGCCACCAGCAGAGTGGTGGGGGGATCCCTAAGCTCCTATAATTCACCCCTCCACTTT
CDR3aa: CATSRVVGGSLSSYNSPLHF

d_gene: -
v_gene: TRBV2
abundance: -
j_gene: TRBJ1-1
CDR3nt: TGTGCCAGCAGTGGAAGCCCTGTCGCTGAAGCTTTCTTT
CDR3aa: CASSGSPVAEAFF

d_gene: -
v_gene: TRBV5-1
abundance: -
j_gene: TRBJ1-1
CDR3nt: TGCGCCAGCGAACCTGGGAGGGGGAACACTGAAGCTTTCTTT
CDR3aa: CASEPGRGNTEAFF

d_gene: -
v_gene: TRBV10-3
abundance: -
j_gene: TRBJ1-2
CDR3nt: TGTGCCATCAGTGAGCTAGGGGTGGTAGGCTACACCTTC
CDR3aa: CAISELGVVGYTF

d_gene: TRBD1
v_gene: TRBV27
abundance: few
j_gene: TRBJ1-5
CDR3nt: TGTGCCAGCAGCGCCGGGACAGGCAATCAGCCCCAGCATTTT
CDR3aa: CASSAGTGNQPQHF

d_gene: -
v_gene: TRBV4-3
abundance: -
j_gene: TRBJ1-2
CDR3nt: TGCGCCAGCAGCCAAGACCGGCAGGGGCCTAACTATGGCTACACCTTC
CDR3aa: CASSQDRQGPNYGYTF

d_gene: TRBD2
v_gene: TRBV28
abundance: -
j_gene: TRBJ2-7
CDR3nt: TGTGCCAGCAGTCCTAGCGGGGGGGCCTACGAGCAGTACTTC
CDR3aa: CASSPSGGAYEQYF

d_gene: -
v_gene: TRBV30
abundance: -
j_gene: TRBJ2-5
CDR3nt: TGTGCCTGGGGTCCGGGAAAAGAGACCCAGTACTTC
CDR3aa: CAWGPGKETQYF

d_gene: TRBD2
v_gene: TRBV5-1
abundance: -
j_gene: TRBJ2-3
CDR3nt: TGCGCCAGCAGCTTGGTAAGGGGACTAAGCACAGATACGCAGTATTTT
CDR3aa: CASSLVRGLSTDTQYF

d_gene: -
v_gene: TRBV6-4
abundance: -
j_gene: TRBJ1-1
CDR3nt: TGTGCCAGGGTGACTAAGCGGAACACTGAAGCTTTCTTT
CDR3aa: CARVTKRNTEAFF

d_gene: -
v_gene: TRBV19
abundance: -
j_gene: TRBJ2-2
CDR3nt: TGTGCCAGCGTCCGGGTGTCCACCGGGGAGCTGTTTTTT
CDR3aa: CASVRVSTGELFF

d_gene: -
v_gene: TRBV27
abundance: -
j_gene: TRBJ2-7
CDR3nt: TGTGCCAGCAAGAGGGGCTCGGGGGACGAGCAGTACTTC
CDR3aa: CASKRGSGDEQYF

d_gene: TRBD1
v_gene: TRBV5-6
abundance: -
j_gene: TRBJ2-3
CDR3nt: TGTGCCAGCAGCGAGGGACAGTTGGTAGATACGCAGTATTTT
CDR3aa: CASSEGQLVDTQYF

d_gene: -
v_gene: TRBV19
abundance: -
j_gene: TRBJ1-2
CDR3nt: TGTGCCAGTAATACGAGAGGGGCGGGGGCCCGCTATGGCTACACCTTC
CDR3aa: CASNTRGAGARYGYTF

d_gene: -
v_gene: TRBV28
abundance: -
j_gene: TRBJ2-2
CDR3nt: TGTGCCAGCAGTTTCGCCAGGGCTAACACCGGGGAGCTGTTTTTT
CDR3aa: CASSFARANTGELFF

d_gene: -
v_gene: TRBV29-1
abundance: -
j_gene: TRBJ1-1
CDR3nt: TGCAGCGCTTCCGTCAGCAGGACTGAAGCTTTCTTT
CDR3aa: CSASVSRTEAFF

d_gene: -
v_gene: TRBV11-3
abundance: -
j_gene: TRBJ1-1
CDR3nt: TGTGCCAGCAGCCCCCGCGGACCCCAGGGTAACACTGAAGCTTTCTTT
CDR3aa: CASSPRGPQGNTEAFF

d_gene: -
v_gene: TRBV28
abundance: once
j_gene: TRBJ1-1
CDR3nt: TGTGCCAGCAGTTCGTGGGGGCGGAGGACTGAAGCTTTCTTT
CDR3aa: CASSSWGRRTEAFF

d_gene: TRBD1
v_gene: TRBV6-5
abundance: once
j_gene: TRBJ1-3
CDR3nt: TGTGCCAGCAGACAGGGGGCTGGAAACACCATATATTTT
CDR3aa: CASRQGAGNTIYF

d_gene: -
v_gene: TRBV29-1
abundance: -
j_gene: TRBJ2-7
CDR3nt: TGCAGCGTTTCCACGCAACTCTACGAGCAGTACTTC
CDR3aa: CSVSTQLYEQYF

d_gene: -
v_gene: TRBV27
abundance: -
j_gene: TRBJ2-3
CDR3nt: TGTGCCAGCAGTTTATTCGGGGGTGCTAGCACAGATACGCAGTATTTT
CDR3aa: CASSLFGGASTDTQYF

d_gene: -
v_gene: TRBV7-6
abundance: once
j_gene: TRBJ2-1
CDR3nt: TGTGCCAGCAGCATATCGAGCCTCCCGGGTAACAATGAGCAGTTCTTC
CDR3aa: CASSISSLPGNNEQFF

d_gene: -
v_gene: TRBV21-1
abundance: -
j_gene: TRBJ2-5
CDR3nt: TGTGCCAGCTCCCCTGAGGGGGACTCGGGGGGAAAACTGGAGACCCAGTACTTC
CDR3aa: CASSPEGDSGGKLETQYF

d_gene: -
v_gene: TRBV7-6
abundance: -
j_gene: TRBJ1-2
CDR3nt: TGTGCCAGCAGCTTAGGACAGTACTATGGCTACACCTTC
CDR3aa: CASSLGQYYGYTF

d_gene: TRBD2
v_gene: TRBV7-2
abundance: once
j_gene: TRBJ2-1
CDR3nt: TGTGCCAGCAGCTTAGAGGGAGGGAATGAGCAGTTCTTC
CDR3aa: CASSLEGGNEQFF

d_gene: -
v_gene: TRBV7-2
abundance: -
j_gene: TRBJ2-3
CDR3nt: TGTGCCAGCAGCCTAAAGGGCAGGGTTTCCACAGATACGCAGTATTTT
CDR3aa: CASSLKGRVSTDTQYF

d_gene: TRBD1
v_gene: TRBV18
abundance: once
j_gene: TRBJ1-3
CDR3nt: TGTGCCAGCTCACCAGACAGGGGAAAGAGTGGAAACACCATATATTTT
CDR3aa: CASSPDRGKSGNTIYF

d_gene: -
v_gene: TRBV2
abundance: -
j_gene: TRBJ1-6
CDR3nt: TGTGCCACCCTTCGGACAGTTGATTCACCCCTCCACTTT
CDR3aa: CATLRTVDSPLHF

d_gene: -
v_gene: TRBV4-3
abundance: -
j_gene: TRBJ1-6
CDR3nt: TGCGCCAGCAGCCAAAGCCTTTCTAATTCACCCCTCCACTTT
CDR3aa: CASSQSLSNSPLHF

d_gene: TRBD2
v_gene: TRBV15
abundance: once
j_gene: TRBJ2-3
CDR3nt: TGTGCCACCAGCAGAGCCCCCGGGGGGAGCACAGATACGCAGTATTTT
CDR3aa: CATSRAPGGSTDTQYF